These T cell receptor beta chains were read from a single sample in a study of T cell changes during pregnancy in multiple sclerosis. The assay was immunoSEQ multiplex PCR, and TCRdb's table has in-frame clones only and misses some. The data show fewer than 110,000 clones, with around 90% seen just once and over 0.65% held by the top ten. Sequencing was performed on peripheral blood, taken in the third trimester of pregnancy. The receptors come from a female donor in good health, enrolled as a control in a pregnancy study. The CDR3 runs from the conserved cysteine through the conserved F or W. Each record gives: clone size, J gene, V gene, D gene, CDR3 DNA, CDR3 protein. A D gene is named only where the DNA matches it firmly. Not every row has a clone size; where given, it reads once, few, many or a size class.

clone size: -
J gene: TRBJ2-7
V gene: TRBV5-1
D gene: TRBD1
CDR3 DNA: TGCGCCAGCAGCGAGGGACAGTACCTCTACGAGCAGTACTTC
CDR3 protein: CASSEGQYLYEQYF

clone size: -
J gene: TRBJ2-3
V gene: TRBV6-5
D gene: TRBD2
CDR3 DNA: TGTGCCAGCAGTTTGCTGCGAGCGGGGGGTCGAAATACGCAGTATTTT
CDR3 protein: CASSLLRAGGRNTQYF

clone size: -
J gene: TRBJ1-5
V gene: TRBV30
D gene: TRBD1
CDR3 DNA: TGTGCCTGGACGGACAGGGGCAGTCAGCCCCAGCATTTT
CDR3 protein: CAWTDRGSQPQHF

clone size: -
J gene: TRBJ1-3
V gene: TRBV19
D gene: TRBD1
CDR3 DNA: TGTGCCAGTAGTCAGCCCTCGCCCGGGACAGTCTCTGGAAACACCATATATTTT
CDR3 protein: CASSQPSPGTVSGNTIYF

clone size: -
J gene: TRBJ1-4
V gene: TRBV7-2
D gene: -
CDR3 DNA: TGTGCCAGCAGCTCAGGACAGCGTAATGAAAAACTGTTTTTT
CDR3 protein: CASSSGQRNEKLFF

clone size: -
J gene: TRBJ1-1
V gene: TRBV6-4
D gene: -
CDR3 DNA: TGTGCCAGCAGTGTGGACGGGGGAGGAGGCACTGAAGCTTTCTTT
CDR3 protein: CASSVDGGGGTEAFF

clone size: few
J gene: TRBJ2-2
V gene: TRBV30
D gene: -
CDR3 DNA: TGTGCCTGGAGTGTACCCGGGGGACACACCGGGGAGCTGTTTTTT
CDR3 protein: CAWSVPGGHTGELFF

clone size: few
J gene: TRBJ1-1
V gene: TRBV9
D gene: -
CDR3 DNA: TGTGCCAGCAGCGTAGACACGCAGAACACTGAAGCTTTCTTT
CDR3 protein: CASSVDTQNTEAFF

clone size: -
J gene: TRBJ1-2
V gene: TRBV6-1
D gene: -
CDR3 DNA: TGTGCCAGCAGCGACCTGGGGAGCCTAAACTATGGCTACACCTTC
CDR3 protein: CASSDLGSLNYGYTF

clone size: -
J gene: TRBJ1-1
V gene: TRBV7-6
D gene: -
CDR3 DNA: TGTGCCAGCAGCTTAGGGGGCGGTGAAGCTTTCTTT
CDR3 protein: CASSLGGGEAFF

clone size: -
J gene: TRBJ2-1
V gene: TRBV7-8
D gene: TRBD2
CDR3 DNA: TGTGCCAGCAGCTCGATAACTAGCGGGGGCCTTTACAATGAGCAGTTCTTC
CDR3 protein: CASSSITSGGLYNEQFF

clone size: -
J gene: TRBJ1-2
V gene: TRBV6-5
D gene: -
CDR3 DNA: TGTGCCAGCAGTTCAAGGAGAACAACGAACTATGGCTACACCTTC
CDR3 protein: CASSSRRTTNYGYTF

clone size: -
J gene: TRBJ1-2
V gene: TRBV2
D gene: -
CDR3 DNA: TGTGCCAGCAGGGACAACCGAAATGGCTACACCTTC
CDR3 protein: CASRDNRNGYTF

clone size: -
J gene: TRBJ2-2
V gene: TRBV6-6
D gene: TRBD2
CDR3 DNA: TGTGCCAGCAGTTACTCGTACGGGGGGGTGACCGGGGAGCTGTTTTTT
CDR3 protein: CASSYSYGGVTGELFF

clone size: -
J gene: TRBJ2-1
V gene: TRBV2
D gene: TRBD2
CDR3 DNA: TGTGCCAGCAGTGAAGTCCCACCGGGGGTGGCGGGGGACGGGCAGTTCTTC
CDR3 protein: CASSEVPPGVAGDGQFF

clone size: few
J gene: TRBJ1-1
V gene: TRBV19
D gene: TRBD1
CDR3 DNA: TGTGCCAGTAGCGGGACAGGTTTGGCTGAAGCTTTCTTT
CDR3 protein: CASSGTGLAEAFF

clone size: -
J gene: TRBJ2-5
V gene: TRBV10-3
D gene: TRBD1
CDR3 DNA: TGTGCCATCAGTGAGTCCGGGACAGGGGGTCAAGAGACCCAGTACTTC
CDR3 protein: CAISESGTGGQETQYF

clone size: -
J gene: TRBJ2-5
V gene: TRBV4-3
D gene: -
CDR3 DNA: TGCGCCAGCAGCCAAGATCGTCCGGGGACCCAGTACTTC
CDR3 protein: CASSQDRPGTQYF

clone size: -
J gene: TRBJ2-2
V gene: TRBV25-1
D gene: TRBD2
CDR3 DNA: TGTGCCAGCAGTGGGCGACTAGCGGGGCCCGGGGAGCTGTTTTTT
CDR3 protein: CASSGRLAGPGELFF

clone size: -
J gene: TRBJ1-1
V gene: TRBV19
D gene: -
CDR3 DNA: TGTGCCAGTAGAGAGTGGAACACTGAAGCTTTCTTT
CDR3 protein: CASREWNTEAFF

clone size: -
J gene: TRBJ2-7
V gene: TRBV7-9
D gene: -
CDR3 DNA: TGTGCCAGCAGGCCTCAGGAGGGATTGTACGGCGAGCAGTACTTC
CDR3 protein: CASRPQEGLYGEQYF

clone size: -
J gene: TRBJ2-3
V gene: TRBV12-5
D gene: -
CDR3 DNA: TGTGCTAGTGGTTTGGTACAGGGAGACACGCAGTATTTT
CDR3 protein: CASGLVQGDTQYF

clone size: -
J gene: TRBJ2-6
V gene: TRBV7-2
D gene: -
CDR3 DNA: TGTGCCAGCAGCTTAGCGTTGGGCACTGGGGCCAACGTCCTGACTTTC
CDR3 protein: CASSLALGTGANVLTF

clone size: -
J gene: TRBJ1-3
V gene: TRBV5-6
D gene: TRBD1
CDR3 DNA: TGTGCCAGCAGCTTGGTTGGGACAGTCGGTGGAAACACCATATATTTT
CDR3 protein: CASSLVGTVGGNTIYF

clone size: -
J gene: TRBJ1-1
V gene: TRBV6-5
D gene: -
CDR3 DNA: TGTGCCAGCAGTTACTCCCGACAGGCGAACACTGAAGCTTTCTTT
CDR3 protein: CASSYSRQANTEAFF

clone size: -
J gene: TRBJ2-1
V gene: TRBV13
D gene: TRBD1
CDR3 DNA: TGTGCCAGCAGCTTGGGGGCCGCTGAACAGGGGGGAAGGGATGAGCAGTTCTTC
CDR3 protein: CASSLGAAEQGGRDEQFF

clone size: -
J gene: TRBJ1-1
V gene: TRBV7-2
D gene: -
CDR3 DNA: TGTGCCAGCAGCTTACGGGACATAAACTATGAAGCTTTCTTT
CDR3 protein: CASSLRDINYEAFF

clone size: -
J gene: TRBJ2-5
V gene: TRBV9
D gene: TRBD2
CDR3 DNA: TGTGCCAGCAGCCGGACTAGCGGGGAATTCGAGACCCAGTACTTC
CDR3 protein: CASSRTSGEFETQYF

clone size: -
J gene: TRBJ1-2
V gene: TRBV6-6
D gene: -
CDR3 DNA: TGTGCCACCGGGGAATTCTCTAACTATGGCTACACCTTC
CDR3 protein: CATGEFSNYGYTF

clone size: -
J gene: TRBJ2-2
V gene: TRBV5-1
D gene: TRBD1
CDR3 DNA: TGCGCCAGCAGCTTAACCCCCGGGACAGGGGACGGGGAGCTGTTTTTT
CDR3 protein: CASSLTPGTGDGELFF

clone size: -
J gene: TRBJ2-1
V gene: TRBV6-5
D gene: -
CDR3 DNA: TGTGCCAGCAGTTACTCCGTAACAGGTATACAGGATGAGCAGTTCTTC
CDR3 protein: CASSYSVTGIQDEQFF

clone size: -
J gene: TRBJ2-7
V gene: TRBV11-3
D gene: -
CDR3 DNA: TGTGCCAGCAGCTTAGATCACGGGGTCGCCTACGAGCAGTACTTC
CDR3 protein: CASSLDHGVAYEQYF